This entry concerns a single T cell receptor beta chain. This CDR3 contains 11 residues. Germline V gene data show CDR1 as SEHNR and CDR2 as FQNEAQ (reference sequence). Trimming cost V 4 bases and J 4 bases, with 5 bases left between them. Libraries were prepared by immunoSEQ multiplex PCR; TCRdb keeps only in-frame clonotypes and omits some of them. Of around 150,000 clones detected, about nine tenths appear once; the ten largest clones hold 4.9%. The data were obtained in a study of control samples from healthy donors and cancer patients. The receptor's source is a man aged 25 to 40 in good health. This chain links TRBV7-9 with TRBJ2-7; D unresolved. The specimen was blood. CDR3 protein: CASSSIYEQYF. The CDR3 DNA reads as TGTGCCAGCAGCTCTATTTACGAGCAGTACTTC.